These 2 T cell receptor beta chains originate from one sample sequenced in a study of T cell responses to AZD1222 COVID-19 vaccine. Method: immunoSEQ multiplex PCR; TCRdb's copy keeps in-frame clones and lacks some. The sample gives over 150,000 clones, 90% of which show up once; about 1.6% is in the top ten. The sample in question was peripheral blood, obtained on day 0 of AZD1222 vaccination. All receptors come from an adult in good health.

This clone came up once. V gene TRBV6-1 combines with J gene TRBJ1-2; D unresolved. Germline V gene data show CDR1 as MNHNS and CDR2 as SASEGT. Between the trimmed V and J ends, which lost 0 bases and 0 bases, there was a span of 11 bases. This CDR3 comprises 16 residues. The CDR3 loop reads CASSEAKVLSNYGYTF. The CDR3 nucleotides are TGTGCCAGCAGTGAAGCGAAGGTTCTCTCTAACTATGGCTACACCTTC.

V gene TRBV28 combines with J gene TRBJ1-3, with 7 nucleotides matching TRBD1. The CDR3 has 15 residues. Germline V gene lookup returns CDR1 MDHEN and CDR2 SYDVKM. V shed 6 bases and J 4 bases; nucleotides not matched to a gene: 9. Here the CDR3 reads CASSETGAGGNTIYF. For the CDR3, the DNA is TGTGCCAGCAGCGAAACAGGGGCCGGGGGAAACACCATATATTTT.